Listed here are 29 T cell receptor beta chains from one sample, sequenced in a study of vaccination effects on CD4 cells after COVID-19. Clones were sequenced by immunoSEQ multiplex PCR, and TCRdb holds only the in-frame ones, with some missing. The table records roughly 59,000 clones, under 80% of them present only once. These receptors have no identified antigens. The ViraFEST assay expanded antigen-specific CD4+ T cells with viral peptide pools before sequencing. Investigators separated out CD4+ T cells once less than 11 days of culture had passed. Each participant was given two doses of one vaccine (BNT162b2 or mRNA-1273). The sequencing used CD4+ T cells from PBMCs cultured with HCoV-OC43 spike peptides, collected after COVID-19 vaccination. Subset in this sample: HCoV-OC43 spike overlapping peptide pool stimulation. All receptors come from a human donor who received a COVID-19 vaccine.

The chain couples TRBV25-1 to TRBJ2-7; 9 bases align to TRBD1. Germline V gene lookup returns CDR1 MGHDK and CDR2 SYGVNS. The CDR3 is 14 amino acids. V shed 6 bases and J 1 base; nucleotides not matched to a gene: 4. CDR3 residues: CASRRDRASYEQYV. CDR3 sequence (DNA): TGTGCCAGCAGACGGGACAGGGCATCCTACGAGCAGTACGTC.

The chain is built from TRBV10-3 and TRBJ2-3; D call uncertain. V lost 1 base, J lost 4 bases, and 3 bases lay in between. The germline CDR1 and CDR2 sequences are ENHRY and SYGVKD. This CDR3 has 12 amino acids. CDR3 protein: CAISEWADTQYF. The CDR3 DNA sequence: TGTGCCATCAGTGAGTGGGCAGATACGCAGTATTTT.

J is TRBJ1-2 and V is TRBV6-5; possibly TRBD1 for D (5 bases). CDR1 MNHEY and CDR2 SVGAGI come from the germline V gene. The V and J ends lost 5 bases and 2 bases respectively, with 15 bases between them. The CDR3 runs to 15 residues. The CDR3 protein is CASSPAGRLNYGYTF. The CDR3 nucleotides read TGTGCCAGCAGTCCGGCAGGGAGACTAAACTATGGCTACACCTTC.

The chain employs TRBV2 and TRBJ1-2; unclear D gene. CDR3 length: 11 amino acids. V lost 10 bases and J 8 bases, leaving 14 bases between the germline ends. Germline CDR1 SNHLY, CDR2 FYNNEI. Written as DNA, the CDR3 is TGTGCCATATATACCCTCGGAGGCTACACCTTC. Its translation: CAIYTLGGYTF.

This clone was recorded a few times. This chain joins TRBV24-1 and TRBJ1-2; the D gene is possibly TRBD1 (5 bases). The germline V gene has CDR1 KGHDR and CDR2 SFDVKD. V lost 7 bases, J lost 2 bases, and 10 bases lay in between. This CDR3 comprises 13 residues. CDR3 in amino acids: CATSGGGNYGYTF. CDR3 nucleotides: TGTGCCACCAGCGGCGGGGGGAACTATGGCTACACCTTC.

This sequence joins TRBV5-1 and TRBJ2-1; 7 positions match TRBD2. In germline, CDR1 is SGHRS, CDR2 YFSETQ. J lost 6 bases, V lost 2 bases, and 2 bases had no gene match. CDR3 size: 13 residues. The CDR3 DNA is TGCGCCAGCAGCTTACTAGCGTCCAATGAGCAGTTCTTC. This sequence encodes CASSLLASNEQFF. Variable domain in full (rest from reference TRBV5-1 and TRBJ2-1): KAGVTQTPRYLIKTRGQQVTLSCSPISGHRSVSWYQQTPGQGLQFLFEYFSETQRNKGNFPGRFSGRQFSNSRSEMNVSTLELGDSALYLCASSLLASNEQFFGPGTRLTVL.

DNA of the CDR3: TGTGCCAGCAGCCAGTTAACTAATGAAAAACTGTTTTTT. This encodes CASSQLTNEKLFF. This rearrangement joins TRBV3-1 (or the pseudogene TRBV3-2) to TRBJ1-4; D is uncertain. The CDR3 is 13 residues long. The germline V gene encodes CDR1 LGHDT and CDR2 YNNKEL (reference sequence). The V gene lost 3 bases and the J gene lost 1 base, with 3 bases spanning the gap.

CDR3 DNA: TGTGCCAGCAGTTACGCAGGGATAGGCCGAGGATTGGGGGACCGGGAGACCCAGTACTTC. Translated, it gives CASSYAGIGRGLGDRETQYF. This chain connects TRBV6-2 or TRBV6-3 to TRBJ2-5; the D call may be TRBD1 or TRBD2 (5 bases each). The CDR3 runs 20 residues. Trimming took off 2 bases at V and 5 bases at J, with 30 bases between the two ends. The V gene's germline CDR1 is MNHEY and CDR2 SVGEGT.

This clone showed up just once. The rearrangement joins TRBV28 to TRBJ1-2; a possible D gene is TRBD1 (5 bases). V lost 3 bases and J lost 4, with 12 bases in between. Germline loops: CDR1 MDHEN, CDR2 SYDVKM. The CDR3 runs 14 residues. Here the CDR3 DNA reads TGTGCCAGCAGTTTCCGGGGGTCGGCCTATGGCTACACCTTC. It encodes CASSFRGSAYGYTF.

This clone has just a few counts. The J gene is TRBJ2-2, the V gene TRBV24-1, with D uncertain. Trimming took off 7 bases at V and 0 bases at J, with 14 bases between the two ends. CDR3 length equals 16 residues. Per germline, CDR1 KGHDR and CDR2 SFDVKD. This chain's CDR3 is CATRSPGPANTGELFF. The CDR3 bases are TGTGCCACCAGGTCCCCAGGACCCGCGAACACCGGGGAGCTGTTTTTT.

V usage is TRBV27 and J usage is TRBJ1-5; 11 bases align to TRBD1. This CDR3 comprises 13 residues. Germline V CDR1 and CDR2: MNHEY, SMNVEV (reference sequence). Losses at the gene ends were 8 bases for V and 5 bases for J; bases not matched to a gene: 2. The CDR3 is CASGQGAHQPQHF. The CDR3 DNA reads as TGTGCCAGCGGACAGGGGGCCCATCAGCCCCAGCATTTT.

The CDR3 DNA sequence: TGTGCCAGCTCACCAGTCGGGCATGGGGAGGCCAACGTCCTGACTTTC. This encodes CASSPVGHGEANVLTF. The chain joins TRBV18 to TRBJ2-6; D gene uncertain. Trimming cost V 2 bases and J 6 bases, with 14 bases left between them. Germline V gene sequence: CDR1 KGHSH, CDR2 LQKENI. The CDR3 totals 16 residues.

This chain joins TRBV9 and TRBJ2-1, with no clear D. The CDR3 loop spans 13 amino acids. V was shortened by 2 bases and J by 7 bases, with 10 bases between the two germline ends. CDR1 and CDR2 (germline): SGDLS, YYNGEE. CDR3 nucleotides: TGTGCCAGCAGCGTTCATTTGGGGAATGAGCAGTTCTTC. Its translation is CASSVHLGNEQFF.

The DNA of the CDR3 is TGTGCCATCACCGGGACGAGGAACACTGAAGCTTTCTTT. Its protein is CAITGTRNTEAFF. The chain carries TRBV10-3 and TRBJ1-1, with D perhaps TRBD1 (5 bases). Germline V gene data show CDR1 as ENHRY and CDR2 as SYGVKD. Trimming stripped 7 bases from V and 1 base from J, with 10 bases between. The CDR3 is 13 residues long.

The chain combines TRBV30 with TRBJ2-3; D is perhaps TRBD1 (5 bases). Germline CDR1 GTSNPN, CDR2 SVGIG (reference sequence). V gave up 5 bases and J gave up 1 base, with 13 bases separating them. There are 14 residues in the CDR3. CDR3 DNA: TGTGCCTGGCGCCGGACAACCCGCACAGATACGCAGTATTTT. It codes for CAWRRTTRTDTQYF.

This chain uses TRBV10-1 with TRBJ1-1; TRBD1 might be the D (5 bases). The V gene lost 3 bases and the J gene lost 6 bases, with 17 bases spanning the gap. CDR3 length: 15 residues. The germline CDR1 and CDR2 sequences are WNHNN and SYGVQD (reference sequence). As DNA, the CDR3 is TGCGCCAGCAGTGAAACCGGGAGGGGCGCCCCTGAAGCTTTCTTT. Residues: CASSETGRGAPEAFF.

This chain joins TRBV5-1 and TRBJ2-3; no clear D gene. CDR1 and CDR2 (germline): SGHRS, YFSETQ. CDR3 size: 15 residues. V was trimmed by 0 bases and J by 4 bases, leaving 12 bases between them. The CDR3 spells CASSLAIISADTQYF. The CDR3 nucleotides are TGCGCCAGCAGCTTGGCCATTATATCCGCAGATACGCAGTATTTT. The full variable domain, in which reference TRBV5-1 and TRBJ2-3 provide the parts outside the CDR3, is KAGVTQTPRYLIKTRGQQVTLSCSPISGHRSVSWYQQTPGQGLQFLFEYFSETQRNKGNFPGRFSGRQFSNSRSEMNVSTLELGDSALYLCASSLAIISADTQYFGPGTRLTVL.

This chain uses TRBV5-8 with TRBJ1-1; D gene unclear. Trimming took off 7 bases at V and 3 bases at J, with 19 bases between the two ends. Germline V gene data show CDR1 as SGHTS and CDR2 as YDEGEE. The CDR3 runs to 15 residues. The DNA of the CDR3 is TGTGCCAGCCCAAAAACCCGTGAGGAGGACACTGAAGCTTTCTTT. Encoded protein: CASPKTREEDTEAFF.

V usage is TRBV28 and J usage is TRBJ1-5; D may be TRBD1 (5 bases). The CDR3 loop spans 13 amino acids. Germline values: CDR1 MDHEN, CDR2 SYDVKM. V was pared by 10 bases and J by 0 bases, with 10 bases between. As DNA, the CDR3 is TGTGCCATTACCAGGGCTAGCAATCAGCCCCAGCATTTT. Translating it yields CAITRASNQPQHF.

The CDR3 DNA sequence: TGTGCCAGCAGCTTAGGGGGGCCCGGGGAGCTGTTTTTT. This sequence encodes CASSLGGPGELFF. The chain recombines TRBV11-2 with TRBJ2-2, with D perhaps TRBD1 (6 bases). The CDR3 is 13 amino acids. Germline V gene sequence: CDR1 SGHAT, CDR2 FQNNGV. V dropped 1 base and J dropped 6 bases, with 6 bases sitting between them.

V gene TRBV24-1 combines with J gene TRBJ2-2; D is unresolved. The V gene lost 3 bases and the J gene lost 7 bases, with 14 bases spanning the gap. Germline CDR1 KGHDR, CDR2 SFDVKD. The CDR3 covers 15 residues. The CDR3 DNA follows: TGTGCCACCAGTGATCGGAAGGATTTGGGCGGGGAGCTGTTTTTT. This codes for CATSDRKDLGGELFF.

A remark on this clone: One junction end disagrees with the germline gene, perhaps due to a read error. The V and J genes are TRBV6-5 and TRBJ2-3; 9 bases are a match to TRBD2. CDR1 is MNHEY, CDR2 SVGAGI, per germline. The CDR3 extends over 15 amino acids. The DNA of the CDR3 is TGTGCCAGCAGATACTATGGCGGGGGGGCCGCTACGCAGTATTTT. Translated: CASRYYGGGAATQYF.

The chain is built from TRBV2 and TRBJ1-1; D remains unclear. Germline CDR1 is SNHLY and CDR2 is FYNNEI. V was shortened by 2 bases and J by 1 base, with 5 bases between the two germline ends. This CDR3 spans 13 amino acids. The CDR3 DNA reads TGTGCCAGCAGTGAACAGAGGAACACTGAAGCTTTCTTT. Protein sequence: CASSEQRNTEAFF.

The V and J genes are TRBV5-1 and TRBJ2-2; D may be TRBD1 (6 bases). CDR3 size: 14 residues. Trimming removed 4 bases at V and 2 bases at J, with 9 bases between. Germline-derived CDR1 and CDR2 are SGHRS and YFSETQ. The CDR3 DNA reads TGCGCCAGCAGCCCGACAGGAAACACCGGGGAGCTGTTTTTT. Its translation is CASSPTGNTGELFF.

The chain recombines TRBV6-5 with TRBJ1-5; TRBD1 agrees at 8 bases. The length of the CDR3 is 12 residues. Germline values: CDR1 MNHEY, CDR2 SVGAGI. CDR3 sequence: CGAGQGNQPQHF. CDR3 nucleotide sequence: TGTGGGGCGGGACAGGGCAATCAGCCCCAGCATTTT.

This chain joins TRBV18 and TRBJ2-2; the match to TRBD1 covers 7 bases. Germline CDR1 is KGHSH and CDR2 is LQKENI. Germline trimming cut 6 bases from V and 1 base from J; bases unmatched to any gene: 8. The CDR3 spans 16 residues. This CDR3 reads CASSPMTGQNTGELFF. The DNA of the CDR3 is TGTGCCAGCTCTCCCATGACAGGGCAGAACACCGGGGAGCTGTTTTTT.

This chain joins TRBV2 and TRBJ1-3; no clear D. Trimming left V 4 bases short and J 4 bases short, with 17 bases between. This CDR3 region has 16 residues. CDR1 and CDR2 (germline): SNHLY, FYNNEI. The CDR3 bases are TGTGCCAGCAGTGGGAGAGGGATTAGAGCGGGAAACACCATATATTTT. It is translated as CASSGRGIRAGNTIYF.

This chain uses TRBV6-4 with TRBJ1-6; unclear D gene. V dropped 6 bases and J dropped 13 bases, with 13 bases sitting between them. Germline CDR1 and CDR2: MRHNA and SNTAGT. The CDR3 loop spans 12 amino acids. The CDR3 region is CASREMSGPLHF. The CDR3 nucleotides are TGTGCCAGCAGAGAAATGTCCGGGCCCCTCCACTTT.

The chain employs TRBV4-3 and TRBJ2-3; maybe TRBD2 (7 bases). Deletions cut 4 bases from V and 2 bases from J, with 16 bases between. The CDR3 sequence is 16 residues long. From germline, CDR1 is LGHNA and CDR2 YSLEER. CDR3 loop: CASSPRTGGLTDTQYF. The CDR3 DNA follows: TGCGCCAGCAGCCCCCGGACGGGGGGCCTCACAGATACGCAGTATTTT.